These 13 T cell receptor beta chains were sequenced from one sample in a study of tumor-infiltrating lymphocytes in primary liver carcinoma. Unsorted bulk tissue (roughly 19-31 mg) underwent RNA and DNA co-extraction. Total RNA amounting to around 530 ng was the source from which TCR beta cDNA was made with a constant-region primer. Libraries covering TCR beta were generated through three nested multiplex PCR rounds (using a slightly modified ARM-PCR). Two initial PCR rounds of approximately 10 cycles each paired TRBV1-TRBV30 forward primers with a C-beta reverse primer. A single record per CDR3 protein comes from TCRdb applying MiXCR to the multiplex PCR reads. The sample includes 100,000 to 150,000 distinct CDR3 sequences, around 60% of them seen just once. Specimen: liver tumor tissue from sampling region 1. Indicated subset: tumor region T1, superior pole. These receptors came from a woman between 55 and 75 years old with primary liver carcinoma and hepatitis B virus infection.

The chain combines TRBV5-1 with TRBJ1-1; the D gene is possibly TRBD1 (6 bases). There are 15 residues in the CDR3. The germline CDR1 and CDR2 sequences are SGHRS and YFSETQ. V was trimmed by 1 base and J by 4 bases, leaving 14 bases between them. The CDR3 is CASSLSAGAVTEAFF. In DNA form, the CDR3 reads TGCGCCAGCAGCTTGAGCGCGGGGGCGGTCACTGAAGCTTTCTTT.

This clonotype is labeled medium-sized. The chain is built from TRBV11-1 and TRBJ2-1; no reliable D call. The CDR3 loop spans 15 amino acids. Trimming shortened V by 1 base and J by 2 bases, and 9 bases separated the two germline ends. Germline V gene sequence: CDR1 SGHAT, CDR2 FQDESV (reference sequence). CDR3 protein: CASSLGVGTYNEQFF. The CDR3 nucleotides read TGTGCCAGCAGCTTAGGGGTAGGCACCTACAATGAGCAGTTCTTC. Filled out from reference TRBV11-1 and TRBJ2-1, the complete variable domain reads EAEVAQSPRYKITEKSQAVAFWCDPISGHATLYWYRQILGQGPELLVQFQDESVVDDSQLPKDRFSAERLKGVDSTLKIQPAELGDSAMYLCASSLGVGTYNEQFFGPGTRLTVL.

In the case of this clonotype: This sequence may be a read error, since a much larger clone differs from it by one base. The chain carries TRBV6-5 and TRBJ2-7, with 8 bases identical to TRBD1. The CDR3 has 15 residues. The J segment lost 1 base and the V segment lost 2 bases, leaving 4 bases of the junction unmatched. Germline CDR1 reads MNHEY; CDR2 reads SVGAGI. CDR3 DNA: TGTGCCAGCAGTTACGTGGGACAGGTATCCTACGAGCAGTACTTC. Translation gives CASSYVGQVSYEQYF.

This clonotype was detected a few times. The rearrangement links TRBV5-1 to TRBJ1-6; 10 bases are a match to TRBD1. Germline V lookup: CDR1 SGHRS, CDR2 YFSETQ. J was trimmed by 8 bases and V by 5 bases; bases with no gene match: 7. The CDR3 contains 15 residues. CDR3 DNA sequence: TGCGCCAGCAGACCGCCCGGGACAGGGGATTCACCCCTCCACTTT. Translated, it gives CASRPPGTGDSPLHF.

On this clonotype: At one of its ends the junction is not consistent with the germline gene, which may arise from a read error. The chain is built from TRBV14 and TRBJ2-1; D unresolved. Germline V gene data show CDR1 as SGHDN and CDR2 as FVKESK. CDR3 length: 15 amino acids. The CDR3 bases are TGTGCCAGCGGCCAAGGAACCAGCTCCTACAATGAACAGTTCTTC. Translated: CASGQGTSSYNEQFF.

This clonotype came up many times. The chain combines TRBV6-5 with TRBJ2-7, with 12 nucleotides matching TRBD1. This CDR3 region has 15 residues. Germline-derived CDR1 and CDR2 are MNHEY and SVGAGI. The ends lost 4 bases at V and 6 bases at J; junction bases unmatched: 7. The CDR3 bases are TGTGCCAGCAGTTGGGGGGGGACAGGGGGCTCCGAGCAGTACTTC. Translated, it gives CASSWGGTGGSEQYF.

This clonotype turned up a few times. This may be a read error, as it is one base from a much larger clone. This chain uses TRBV12-3 or TRBV12-4 with TRBJ2-4, with D hard to call. This CDR3 is 13 amino acids long. CDR3: CASSQNRWNIKYF. DNA of the CDR3: TGTGCCAGCAGTCAAAATAGGTGGAACATTAAGTACTTC.

This chain uses TRBV10-1 with TRBJ1-5; D uncertain. This CDR3 region has 16 residues. CDR1 is WNHNN, CDR2 SYGVQD, per germline (reference sequence). V lost 2 bases, J lost 0 bases, and 11 bases lay in between. The CDR3 nucleotides read TGCGCCAGCAGTGAGCCCCAGGATTATAGCAATCAGCCCCAGCATTTT. Its protein is CASSEPQDYSNQPQHF.

This clonotype was detected only a few times. The J gene is TRBJ2-5, the V gene TRBV7-8; D is unresolved. Germline lookup yields CDR1 SGHVS and CDR2 FQNEAQ. This CDR3 contains 14 residues. The V and J ends lost 1 base and 6 bases respectively, with 12 bases between them. The CDR3 protein is CASSLVGQSKTQYF. In nucleotides, the CDR3 is TGTGCCAGCAGCTTAGTAGGGCAGTCAAAGACCCAGTACTTC.

As for this clonotype: The junction and the germline gene differ at one end; a read error may be behind it. The chain uses TRBV11-2 and TRBJ1-1; TRBD1 matches at 7 bases. The CDR3 consists of 20 residues. CDR1 is SGHAT, CDR2 FQNNGV, per germline. The chain's CDR3 is CDSSLDHLKGGAKLDTEALF. In DNA, the CDR3 is TGTGACAGCAGCTTAGATCACTTGAAAGGGGGCGCAAAATTGGACACTGAAGCTCTCTTT.

This clonotype was counted ten times or more. This sequence joins TRBV4-1 and TRBJ2-5, with D unresolved. This CDR3 contains 14 residues. The germline gives CDR1 MGHRA, CDR2 YSYEKL. V was clipped by 3 bases and J by 3 bases, with 11 bases between them. The CDR3 DNA sequence: TGCGCCAGCAGCCAGAGCCCCGAAGAAGAGACCCAGTACTTC. The encoded protein is CASSQSPEEETQYF.

The table lists this clonotype with a count of one. J is TRBJ2-1 and V is TRBV11-2; 8 bases align to TRBD2. The junction had 11 bases not matched to a gene; V was cut back by 7 bases and J by 6 bases. CDR1 SGHAT and CDR2 FQNNGV come from the germline V gene. The CDR3 has 15 residues. The CDR3 DNA reads TGTGCCAGCACCGTGCGGGCGGGAGGTATCAATGAGCAGTTCTTC. This sequence encodes CASTVRAGGINEQFF.

Concerning this clonotype: A much larger clone is a single base away; this may be a read error. V and J are TRBV7-9 and TRBJ2-4, with 7 positions matching TRBD2. Germline loops: CDR1 SEHNR, CDR2 FQNEAQ (reference sequence). The CDR3 spans 17 residues. This CDR3 reads CASSPGRGKLAKYIQYF. CDR3 nucleotide sequence: TGTGCCAGCAGCCCCGGGCGGGGGAAGCTAGCCAAATACATTCAGTACTTC.